This section outlines one T cell receptor (beta chain) sequence together with its context. In this sample, this clone turned up a few times. Its antigen is unknown. No clone much larger than this one lies a single base away; base qualities are absent. The sample's time point label, decoded: baseline before oral tofacitinib. From alopecia areata patients, peripheral blood was collected along with lesional scalp punch biopsies. PBMCs were isolated by density centrifugation and stained for CD3, CD4 and CD8, and CD4+ and CD8+ T cells were sorted on a FACSAria. This entry belongs to a study of CD8+ T cells in alopecia areata (dated by TCRdb to 2017 to 2018). About the full investigation: The treated patients took part in an open-label pilot trial in which moderate-to-severe alopecia areata was treated with oral tofacitinib at 5 to 10 mg twice daily. Tofacitinib was administered for 6 to 18 months, and 6 months of follow-up off drug were then conducted to assess delayed response and recurrence. The study used high-throughput TCRbeta sequencing to examine T cell clonal expansion in alopecia areata, in both the C3H/HeJ mouse model and human patients. On the human side, TCRbeta sequencing was run on scalp tissue and on sorted CD4+ and CD8+ peripheral blood T cells from healthy controls and from alopecia areata patients with either patchy or totalis/universalis disease. Biopsies were taken from tofacitinib-treated patients at baseline and at 4 and 24 weeks of treatment, and a later scalp biopsy was taken in several of the tofacitinib-treated patients. Scalp clonality was compared among normal scalp (n=4), patchy alopecia areata scalp (n=8), and alopecia totalis/universalis scalp (n=8). The RNA source kit depended on sample type: the PAXgene miRNA kit for fixed scalp, the miRNeasy kit for PBMCs, and the RNeasy kit for mouse skin. immunoSEQ multiplex PCR using 35 Vbeta forward primers and 13 Jbeta reverse primers was used to amplify TCRbeta CDR3 regions.

V gives up 3 bases and J gives up 8 bases, and the segment between their germline ends measures 8 bases. Counted from cysteine to phenylalanine, this CDR3 has 13 amino acids. CDR3 DNA only is kept here, 39 bases in frame from base 1. Receptor amplification or capture employed the immunoSEQ multiplex PCR assay. For TCR sequencing, RNA was extracted from every sample and reverse transcribed into cDNA to serve as template. SuperScript III was used to make first-strand cDNA, primed with a 2:1 mix of oligo-dT and random hexamers. A synthetic immune receptor repertoire was used to assess amplification bias, and residual bias was removed computationally. For the original study's pipeline: After raw reads were preprocessed to remove errors, the CDR3 was defined following IMGT conventions as running from the conserved cysteine to phenylalanine. Clonality was computed as 1 minus the Shannon entropy, with the entropy normalized by log2 of the number of productive unique TCRs. CD4 or CD8 identity of scalp clones was inferred by cross-referencing scalp TCRbeta sequences with sorted blood CD4 and CD8 repertoires. In its TCRdb copy, this immuneACCESS table keeps in-frame sequences only and misses some clones. Where compared with another copy, unresolved V genes explain less than half of these, and the others have no known cause. That table furnishes V, J and clone size, whereas the DNA furnished D and trimming. This sample has about 150,000 clones in its table, and approximately 53% of those were observed once. Of the sample, less than 20% falls within the top ten clones.

The full study reports these points: Resident alphabeta T cells in normal human skin are also sequenced, complicating scalp TCR repertoire analysis, unlike mouse skin dominated by gammadelta T cells. Higher clonality and more expanded CD8+ clones were observed in lesional scalp than in normal scalp, particularly in alopecia totalis/universalis, a finding suggestive of antigenic drive. TCR sequences shared between patients were less clear than in mice, possibly partly because of HLA diversity in the patient population.

The TCR sequence derives from a human donor with alopecia areata. Specimen: CD8+ T cells sorted from blood, collected at week 0. Recombination connected TRBV23-1 to TRBJ1-6; the D gene lacks a confident call. TRBV23-1 is treated as an ORF (open reading frame) with a function not yet certain. The sequence in DNA is TGCGCCAGCAGTCAGTTGTCCGATTCACCCCTCCACTTT. Translation gives CASSQLSDSPLHF.